The 20 T cell receptor beta chains given below trace back to one sample, sequenced in a study of CD8 T cells in Susac syndrome. Random hexamers were used to reverse transcribe an amount of roughly 0.5 to 1 ug RNA. TCRdb re-called the immunoSEQ multiplex PCR reads with MiXCR, one entry per CDR3 protein. The sample carries hundreds of thousands of distinct CDR3 sequences, 93% recorded once. The sequenced material came from CD4+ T cells from PBMCs. These receptors originate from a human donor with multiple sclerosis.

This sequence joins TRBV29-1 and TRBJ2-3; 9 nucleotides agree with TRBD1. The CDR3 runs to 16 residues. The V gene's germline CDR1 is SQVTM and CDR2 ANQGSEA. V lost 5 bases, J lost 1 base, and 10 bases stayed unmatched. The CDR3 DNA is TGCAGCGTTACCGGGACAGGGCCGGGTGGCACAGATACGCAGTATTTT. Amino acid sequence: CSVTGTGPGGTDTQYF.

The gene calls are TRBV21-1 and TRBJ2-5; TRBD2, the table's D call, lacks a check against the DNA. TRBV21-1 is a pseudogene segment. CDR3 length: 16 amino acids. CDR3 sequence: CASTYGPRGIQETQYF. The CDR3 bases are TGTGCCAGCACCTACGGACCGAGAGGGATCCAAGAGACCCAGTACTTC.

The chain combines TRBV7-2 with TRBJ2-5; possibly TRBD2 for D (5 bases). CDR3 length: 15 residues. Trimming stripped 4 bases from V and 5 bases from J, with 17 bases between. Germline loops: CDR1 SGHTA, CDR2 FQGNSA. This CDR3 is CASSSRTPRAETQYF. The CDR3 DNA is TGTGCCAGCAGCTCCAGGACTCCCCGGGCGGAGACCCAGTACTTC.

The chain carries TRBV2 and TRBJ2-5, with 14 nucleotides matching TRBD2. The germline V gene has CDR1 SNHLY and CDR2 FYNNEI. J lost 6 bases, V lost 6 bases, and 12 bases had no gene match. This CDR3 has 17 residues. CDR3 in DNA: TGTGCCAGCAGAGAGGGACTAGCGGGAGTAAGGGGAAAGACCCAGTACTTC. It yields the protein CASREGLAGVRGKTQYF.

This clonotype appeared a single time. V gene TRBV5-1 combines with J gene TRBJ1-1, with a tentative D call TRBD1 (5 bases). Germline V gives CDR1 SGHRS, CDR2 YFSETQ. V lost 1 base and J 2 bases, leaving 12 bases between the germline ends. This CDR3 contains 15 residues. DNA for the CDR3: TGCGCCAGCAGCTTGTGGCGGGGCTCTAACACTGAAGCTTTCTTT. The encoded protein is CASSLWRGSNTEAFF.

This chain connects TRBV7-9 to TRBJ2-3; tentative D call: TRBD2 (6 bases). The V and J ends lost 8 bases and 0 bases respectively, with 18 bases between them. The germline gives CDR1 SEHNR, CDR2 FQNEAQ (reference sequence). CDR3 size: 16 residues. The CDR3 sequence is CASDAVAGPSTDTQYF. Written as DNA, the CDR3 is TGTGCCAGCGACGCGGTGGCGGGGCCTAGCACAGATACGCAGTATTTT.

V usage is TRBV11-2 and J usage is TRBJ1-1; 8 nucleotides agree with TRBD1. Germline V gene sequence: CDR1 SGHAT, CDR2 FQNNGV. This CDR3 contains 15 residues. V lost 5 bases to trimming and J lost 1 base; unmatched junction nucleotides: 6. The CDR3 sequence: CASSGGTGPNTEAFF. The CDR3 region has the DNA TGTGCCAGCAGCGGGGGGACAGGCCCGAACACTGAAGCTTTCTTT.

DNA of the CDR3: TGTGCCAGCAGCCTCCTCGGGACGGGAGATACGCAGTATTTT. It codes for CASSLLGTGDTQYF. The chain couples TRBV7-3 to TRBJ2-3; tentatively, D is TRBD1 or TRBD2 (5 bases each). Deletions cut 5 bases from V and 5 bases from J, with 14 bases between. The length of the CDR3 is 14 residues. Germline V gene sequence: CDR1 SGHTA, CDR2 FQGTGA.

The CDR3 bases are TGTGCCACCAGCAGTATAAGGGAGACGTCAGATACGCAGTATTTT. Its protein product is CATSSIRETSDTQYF. The chain links TRBV15 to TRBJ2-3, with D tentatively TRBD2 (5 bases). V dropped 3 bases and J dropped 4 bases, with 14 bases sitting between them. This CDR3 comprises 15 residues. CDR1 is LNHNV, CDR2 YYDKDF, per germline (reference sequence).

The rearrangement uses TRBV5-1 and TRBJ2-1, with 7 nucleotides matching TRBD1. After removal of 4 bases from V and 4 bases from J, the junction contained 8 bases not matched to a gene. The CDR3 consists of 15 residues. The germline V gene has CDR1 SGHRS and CDR2 YFSETQ. CDR3 region: CASSQEGGAYNEQFF. The DNA of the CDR3 is TGCGCCAGCAGCCAGGAAGGGGGCGCGTACAATGAGCAGTTCTTC.

This chain links TRBV5-1 with TRBJ1-2; 9 bases are shared with TRBD1. The CDR3 loop spans 16 amino acids. Germline trimming cut 4 bases from V and 4 bases from J; bases unmatched to any gene: 11. Germline lookup yields CDR1 SGHRS and CDR2 YFSETQ. The CDR3 protein is CASSLRTGASLYGYTF. For the CDR3, the DNA is TGCGCCAGCAGCCTCCGGACAGGGGCCTCGCTCTATGGCTACACCTTC.

The rearrangement uses TRBV18 and TRBJ2-1; a weak D match, TRBD2 (6 bases). This CDR3 contains 15 residues. Germline values: CDR1 KGHSH, CDR2 LQKENI. V dropped 1 base and J dropped 9 bases, with 16 bases sitting between them. CDR3 sequence: CASSPQARDAPEQFF. The CDR3 DNA follows: TGTGCCAGCTCACCACAGGCGCGGGATGCCCCTGAGCAGTTCTTC.

This chain links TRBV20-1 with TRBJ1-1; possibly TRBD1 for D (5 bases). This CDR3 is built from 16 residues. CDR1 and CDR2 from the germline V gene are DFQATT and SNEGSKA (reference sequence). The V gene lost 2 bases and the J gene lost 0 bases, with 16 bases spanning the gap. CDR3 sequence: CSARPPGGHMNTEAFF. The CDR3 DNA reads TGCAGTGCTAGACCCCCGGGCGGACATATGAACACTGAAGCTTTCTTT.

The rearrangement links TRBV3-1 to TRBJ1-2, with D possibly TRBD1 on 5 matching bases. V lost 0 bases and J lost 4, with 9 bases in between. This CDR3 has 14 amino acids. Germline CDR1 reads LGHDT; CDR2 reads YNNKEL (reference sequence). Here the CDR3 DNA reads TGTGCCAGCAGCCAAGAAGGTGGGACCTATGGCTACACCTTC. Protein product: CASSQEGGTYGYTF. The full variable domain, completed using reference TRBV3-1 and TRBJ1-2, is DTAVSQTPKYLVTQMGNDKSIKCEQNLGHDTMYWYKQDSKKFLKIMFSYNNKELIINETVPNRFSPKSPDKAHLNLHINSLELGDSAVYFCASSQEGGTYGYTFGSGTRLTVV.

V gene TRBV2 combines with J gene TRBJ2-3, with 10 bases aligning to TRBD2. This CDR3 region has 15 residues. Germline lookup yields CDR1 SNHLY and CDR2 FYNNEI. Unmatched junction bases numbered 8, after V lost 6 bases and J lost 5 bases. CDR3 residues: CASSESGRAVDTQYF. Written as DNA, the CDR3 is TGTGCCAGCAGCGAGAGCGGGAGGGCCGTAGATACGCAGTATTTT.

V is TRBV18 and J is TRBJ1-1; D gene ambiguous. This CDR3 contains 13 residues. The V and J ends lost 3 bases and 0 bases respectively, with 5 bases between them. Germline CDR1 is KGHSH and CDR2 is LQKENI. The CDR3 coding sequence is TGTGCCAGCTCACCTCTTTTGAACACTGAAGCTTTCTTT. Amino acids: CASSPLLNTEAFF.

This clonotype is a singleton in its sample. The genes are TRBV12-3 or TRBV12-4 and TRBJ2-3; no clear D. The length of the CDR3 is 13 residues. The V end lost 6 bases, the J end lost 4 bases, and 11 bases lay between the germline ends. CDR3 residues: CASSPGPPDTQYF. The CDR3 DNA is TGTGCCAGCAGCCCGGGCCCTCCAGATACGCAGTATTTT.

The V gene is TRBV14, the J gene TRBJ1-1; no reliable D call. Germline V gene lookup returns CDR1 SGHDN and CDR2 FVKESK. The CDR3 is 16 residues long. Between the trimmed V and J ends, which lost 4 bases and 2 bases, there was a span of 17 bases. CDR3 sequence reads: CASSPLWGGANTEAFF. In DNA, the CDR3 is TGTGCCAGCAGCCCACTTTGGGGAGGAGCAAACACTGAAGCTTTCTTT.

The V and J genes are TRBV7-8 and TRBJ2-7; 7 bases are shared with TRBD1. J lost 5 bases, V lost 5 bases, and 15 bases had no gene match. The CDR3 is 16 residues long. CDR1 is SGHVS and CDR2 is FQNEAQ in the germline V gene. CDR3 protein: CASSPIPTRDSDEQYF. In nucleotides, the CDR3 is TGTGCCAGCAGCCCGATCCCGACCCGGGACAGCGACGAGCAGTACTTC.

V and J are TRBV2 and TRBJ1-1, with TRBD1 matching over 8 bases. The germline CDR1 and CDR2 sequences are SNHLY and FYNNEI. With 6 bases clipped from V and 4 bases from J, the junction kept 10 bases outside the gene matches. This CDR3 has 15 residues. The CDR3 nucleotides are TGTGCCAGCAGAGCTAAAACAGGGGGAGGCACTGAAGCTTTCTTT. Its protein is CASRAKTGGGTEAFF.